One and the same sample provided the 9 T cell receptor beta chains below, sequenced in a study of T-cell memory formation after mild COVID-19. Each CDR3 protein is one row after TCRdb ran MiXCR on the 5' RACE reads. The table has roughly 170,000 distinct CDR3 sequences, over 20% seen once; the top ten hold roughly 23%. Specimen: PBMCs or a T cell subset sorted from them (not recorded which). These receptors all come from an adult woman who had mild COVID-19 (a few samples of this study predate the infection). Cell type and time point are not known.

Only a few counts were recorded for this clonotype. The V and J genes are TRBV4-1 and TRBJ1-5, with TRBD1 as a possible D gene (5 bases). In germline, CDR1 is MGHRA, CDR2 YSYEKL. The CDR3 loop spans 14 amino acids. Between the trimmed V and J ends, which lost 0 bases and 7 bases, there was a span of 10 bases. CDR3 bases: TGCGCCAGCAGCCAAGACGAGGGGAGCCAGCCCCAGCATTTT. Translation: CASSQDEGSQPQHF.

This clonotype was recorded a few times. The V and J genes are TRBV4-3 and TRBJ2-1, with TRBD2 identical over 7 bases. Germline V gene data show CDR1 as LGHNA and CDR2 as YSLEER. This CDR3 is built from 17 residues. V was pared by 3 bases and J by 0 bases, with 8 bases of the junction left unmatched. The CDR3 DNA reads TGCGCCAGCAGCCAGATGGAAGCGGGGAGCTCCTACAATGAGCAGTTCTTC. Translating it yields CASSQMEAGSSYNEQFF.

This clonotype has only a few counts. V gene TRBV4-2 combines with J gene TRBJ2-7; D unclear. The CDR3 sequence is 16 residues long. V shed 1 base and J shed 2 bases, with 15 bases lying between them. Germline V gene lookup returns CDR1 LGHNA and CDR2 YNFKEQ. This CDR3 reads CASSQVPNSSPYEQYF. The CDR3 DNA sequence: TGTGCCAGCAGCCAAGTGCCCAACTCTTCTCCCTACGAGCAGTACTTC.

The J gene is TRBJ1-1, the V gene TRBV12-3 or TRBV12-4; the D gene is possibly TRBD1 (5 bases). CDR3 length: 15 residues. Trimming took off 7 bases at V and 4 bases at J, with 19 bases between the two ends. CDR3 DNA: TGTGCCAGCACGCCGGGACGCTTTTTAGGCACTGAAGCTTTCTTT. Protein product: CASTPGRFLGTEAFF.

The J gene is TRBJ2-6, the V gene TRBV19, with D unresolved. Germline loops: CDR1 LNHDA, CDR2 SQIVND (reference sequence). This CDR3 is built from 15 residues. Trimming shortened V by 1 base and J by 3 bases, and 7 bases separated the two germline ends. CDR3 sequence reads: CASSIGSSGANVLTF. For the CDR3, the DNA is TGTGCCAGTAGTATAGGAAGCAGTGGGGCCAACGTCCTGACTTTC.

A few counts support this clonotype. V gene TRBV5-1 combines with J gene TRBJ2-5; D perhaps matches TRBD1 (5 bases). The CDR3 spans 15 residues. Germline assignment: CDR1 SGHRS and CDR2 YFSETQ. The V end was cut by 0 bases, the J end by 1 base, with 10 bases between. The CDR3 here is CASSLESGLQETQYF. DNA for the CDR3: TGCGCCAGCAGCTTGGAATCAGGGCTCCAAGAGACCCAGTACTTC.

The J gene is TRBJ1-1, the V gene TRBV7-9, with D uncertain. This CDR3 is 12 amino acids long. Trimming cost V 10 bases and J 7 bases, with 16 bases left between them. CDR1 and CDR2 from the germline V gene are SEHNR and FQNEAQ (reference sequence). The CDR3, as DNA: TGTGCCACCGGGTCAGAATACGGTGAAGCTTTCTTT. Translating gives CATGSEYGEAFF.

This clonotype occurred many times. V usage is TRBV7-9 and J usage is TRBJ2-6, with D possibly matching TRBD1 (6 bases). Per the germline V gene, CDR1 is SEHNR and CDR2 is FQNEAQ (reference sequence). This CDR3 contains 18 residues. V was shortened by 5 bases and J by 0 bases, with 17 bases between the two germline ends. The CDR3 protein is CASSQRQVLYSGANVLTF. The DNA for the CDR3 is TGTGCCAGCAGCCAGAGACAGGTCCTCTACTCTGGGGCCAACGTCCTGACTTTC.

This clonotype was counted between two and nine times. The chain combines TRBV29-1 with TRBJ1-2; D unclear. V was cut by 3 bases and J by 2 bases, with 13 bases left in between. The CDR3 runs 14 residues. The germline V gene encodes CDR1 SQVTM and CDR2 ANQGSEA. CDR3 in amino acids: CSVDFPEKNYGYTF. CDR3 DNA sequence: TGCAGCGTTGATTTCCCAGAGAAAAACTATGGCTACACCTTC.